The 26 T cell receptor beta chains listed next were all sequenced from one sample in a study of cytomegalovirus exposure and HLA in healthy donors. This PCR relied on a set of 60 Vbeta primers and 13 Jbeta primers. Measured with immunoSEQ multiplex PCR; TCRdb has only the in-frame clones, and not every one. Of 100,000 to 120,000 clones listed, around 86% were seen once; the top ten hold about 1.7%. The sequenced sample was PBMCs. The receptor set was obtained from a man aged 35 to 55 in good health and CMV-seronegative.

Details on this clone: Other DNA sequences in the sample encode the same CDR3. This chain links TRBV7-2 with TRBJ1-2, with D possibly being TRBD1 (5 bases). The CDR3 covers 16 residues. Germline V gives CDR1 SGHTA, CDR2 FQGNSA. Trimming cost V 2 bases and J 0 bases, with 13 bases left between them. The CDR3 loop reads CASSLSRQTSNYGYTF. The CDR3 DNA sequence: TGTGCCAGCAGCTTATCCCGACAGACTTCTAACTATGGCTACACCTTC.

V gene TRBV4-1 combines with J gene TRBJ2-3; no definite D call. There are 18 residues in the CDR3. V lost 0 bases to trimming and J lost 0 bases, with 16 bases between them. Germline V gene data show CDR1 as MGHRA and CDR2 as YSYEKL. CDR3 protein: CASSQDKSGARSTDTQYF. The CDR3 DNA follows: TGCGCCAGCAGCCAAGACAAGTCCGGAGCGCGCAGCACAGATACGCAGTATTTT.

This clone appeared a single time. The chain has TRBV5-1 and TRBJ1-1, with 7 nucleotides matching TRBD1. Germline CDR1 and CDR2: SGHRS and YFSETQ. The V gene end was trimmed by 1 base and the J gene end by 0 bases; junction bases not matched to a gene: 6. CDR3 length: 16 residues. Written as DNA, the CDR3 is TGCGCCAGCAGCTTGCGGGACAGTGAAATGAACACTGAAGCTTTCTTT. Translated: CASSLRDSEMNTEAFF.

The chain is built from TRBV5-1 and TRBJ2-1; D possibly corresponds to TRBD1 (6 bases). CDR1 SGHRS and CDR2 YFSETQ come from the germline V gene. This CDR3 spans 14 amino acids. The V gene lost 5 bases and the J gene lost 0 bases, with 9 bases spanning the gap. The CDR3 region is CASSSDSSYNEQFF. The CDR3 DNA sequence: TGCGCCAGCAGTTCGGACAGCTCCTACAATGAGCAGTTCTTC.

This chain uses TRBV6-5 with TRBJ2-7, with TRBD2 matching over 15 bases. CDR3 size: 16 residues. The germline V gene has CDR1 MNHEY and CDR2 SVGAGI. V lost 2 bases to trimming and J lost 2 bases; unmatched junction nucleotides: 1. The CDR3 DNA follows: TGTGCCAGCAGTTACAGGACTAGCGGGGGGGCCTACGAGCAGTACTTC. Translation gives CASSYRTSGGAYEQYF.

The V call is TRBV6-5, the J call TRBJ1-4; D is perhaps TRBD1 (6 bases). The CDR3 totals 15 residues. Germline loops: CDR1 MNHEY, CDR2 SVGAGI. Deletions cut 6 bases from V and 5 bases from J, with 16 bases between. CDR3 nucleotides: TGTGCCAGCAGCAAGAGGGGGGGTGGGAATGAAAAACTGTTTTTT. Translated, it gives CASSKRGGGNEKLFF.

The genes are TRBV28 and TRBJ2-1; TRBD1 matches 10 bases. CDR3 length equals 15 residues. CDR1 and CDR2 (germline): MDHEN, SYDVKM. V lost 6 bases, J lost 6 bases, and 8 bases stayed unmatched. The CDR3 DNA is TGTGCCAGCAGAAATCGACAGGGGGCCGGCAATGAGCAGTTCTTC. It codes for CASRNRQGAGNEQFF.

This clone was seen a single time. The rearrangement joins TRBV7-2 to TRBJ2-7; 7 bases are shared with TRBD1. This CDR3 is 15 amino acids long. The junction had 13 bases not matched to a gene; V was cut back by 5 bases and J by 6 bases. From germline, CDR1 is SGHTA and CDR2 FQGNSA. The CDR3 DNA reads as TGTGCCAGCAGCCACGGGACAGCAAGTGCGGCCGAGCAGTACTTC. Amino acid sequence: CASSHGTASAAEQYF. The full variable domain, in which reference TRBV7-2 and TRBJ2-7 provide the parts outside the CDR3, is GAGVSQSPSNKVTEKGKDVELRCDPISGHTALYWYRQSLGQGLEFLIYFQGNSAPDKSGLPSDRFSAERTGGSVSTLTIQRTQQEDSAVYLCASSHGTASAAEQYFGPGTRLTVT.

V is TRBV7-3 and J is TRBJ2-1; D is perhaps TRBD2 (6 bases). V gave up 5 bases and J gave up 9 bases, with 17 bases separating them. Per the germline V gene, CDR1 is SGHTA and CDR2 is FQGTGA. This CDR3 contains 14 residues. The CDR3 loop reads CASSPRLGSAEQFF. In DNA, the CDR3 is TGTGCCAGCAGCCCTAGACTAGGGTCTGCTGAGCAGTTCTTC.

V and J are TRBV5-1 and TRBJ1-2; a possible D gene is TRBD1 (6 bases). Germline CDR1 SGHRS, CDR2 YFSETQ. This CDR3 has 13 amino acids. V lost 9 bases to trimming and J lost 6 bases, with 18 bases between them. The CDR3 loop reads CATRVGGRDGYTF. The CDR3 nucleotides read TGCGCCACCCGGGTGGGGGGGCGCGATGGCTACACCTTC.

The gene calls are TRBV15 and TRBJ2-2; possibly TRBD1 for D (6 bases). The germline V gene encodes CDR1 LNHNV and CDR2 YYDKDF (reference sequence). Between the trimmed V and J ends, which lost 2 bases and 1 base, there was a span of 14 bases. The CDR3 covers 17 residues. CDR3 sequence: CATSRKAGTLNTGELFF. The CDR3, as DNA: TGTGCCACCAGCAGAAAGGCCGGGACACTGAACACCGGGGAGCTGTTTTTT.

The chain carries TRBV25-1 and TRBJ2-5, with 7 nucleotides matching TRBD1. With V trimmed by 3 bases and J by 0 bases, 7 bases remained unmatched. Germline V gives CDR1 MGHDK, CDR2 SYGVNS. This CDR3 is 16 amino acids long. The CDR3 bases are TGTGCCAGCAGTGAGTCATACAGGGGATACCAAGAGACCCAGTACTTC. Translation: CASSESYRGYQETQYF.

This sequence joins TRBV29-1 and TRBJ2-5; D possibly corresponds to TRBD2 (7 bases). This CDR3 region has 12 residues. Germline-derived CDR1 and CDR2 are SQVTM and ANQGSEA. Here the CDR3 DNA reads TGCGTATCCCGGGGGGCCGAGGAGACCCAGTACTTC. It codes for CVSRGAEETQYF. Together with reference TRBV29-1 and TRBJ2-5, the CDR3 gives the full variable domain: SAVISQKPSRDICQRGTSLTIQCQVDSQVTMMFWYRQQPGQSLTLIATANQGSEATYESGFVIDKFPISRPNLTFSTLTVSNMSPEDSSIYLCVSRGAEETQYFGPGTRLLVL.

The rearrangement joins TRBV4-1 to TRBJ1-4; perhaps TRBD1 as D (5 bases). Per germline, CDR1 MGHRA and CDR2 YSYEKL. V gave up 0 bases and J gave up 7 bases, with 12 bases separating them. The CDR3 has 15 residues. Here the CDR3 reads CASSQEGVSSEKLFF. The CDR3 DNA sequence: TGCGCCAGCAGCCAAGAAGGGGTTTCATCTGAAAAACTGTTTTTT.

The chain uses TRBV18 and TRBJ1-1; 12 bases map to TRBD1. Germline V gene sequence: CDR1 KGHSH, CDR2 LQKENI. There are 15 residues in the CDR3. V lost 4 bases, J lost 3 bases, and 3 bases stayed unmatched. The CDR3 DNA sequence: TGTGCCAGCTCACTGGGACAGGGGGCGGACACTGAAGCTTTCTTT. Its translation is CASSLGQGADTEAFF.

The chain carries TRBV27 and TRBJ2-5; D is unclear. This CDR3 contains 14 residues. V lost 2 bases and J 5 bases, leaving 12 bases between the germline ends. Germline V gives CDR1 MNHEY, CDR2 SMNVEV (reference sequence). As DNA, the CDR3 is TGTGCCAGCAGTTTAGTAGGCGCGGCGGAGACCCAGTACTTC. Residues: CASSLVGAAETQYF.

The chain uses TRBV4-2 and TRBJ2-1; D might be TRBD2 (7 bases). Germline lookup yields CDR1 LGHNA and CDR2 YNFKEQ. Trimming pared 0 bases from V and 7 bases from J, leaving 19 bases between. The CDR3 spans 17 residues. The CDR3 sequence is CASSQEGGRGPLNEQFF. The CDR3 DNA sequence: TGTGCCAGCAGCCAAGAAGGTGGGCGGGGGCCCTTAAATGAGCAGTTCTTC.

The chain is built from TRBV20-1 and TRBJ2-3; no firm D call. The length of the CDR3 is 11 residues. CDR1 and CDR2 from the germline V gene are DFQATT and SNEGSKA (reference sequence). V dropped 5 bases and J dropped 4 bases, with 7 bases sitting between them. The CDR3 nucleotides read TGCAGTGCTGGGCTCGCAGATACGCAGTATTTT. Its translation is CSAGLADTQYF.

The chain has TRBV19 and TRBJ1-1; possibly TRBD1 for D (6 bases). CDR1 LNHDA and CDR2 SQIVND come from the germline V gene (reference sequence). The V and J ends lost 2 bases and 6 bases respectively, with 13 bases between them. The CDR3 is 14 amino acids. CDR3 loop: CASSIRGGRAEAFF. The CDR3, as DNA: TGTGCCAGTAGTATAAGGGGGGGGAGGGCTGAAGCTTTCTTT.

Remarks on this clone: Its ends do not fully match the called genes, so a read error is possible. The sample holds other DNA sequences that translate to the same CDR3. The gene calls are TRBV6-5 and TRBJ1-6; TRBD1 might be the D (5 bases). Germline V gene sequence: CDR1 MNHEY, CDR2 SVGAGI. The CDR3 is 14 amino acids. CDR3 coding DNA: TGTGCCAGCAGTTACAGGAGGGGTAATTCCCCCCTCCACTTT. Protein product: CASSYRRGNSPLHF.

J is TRBJ1-1 and V is TRBV28; TRBD1 might be the D (6 bases). Germline CDR1 reads MDHEN; CDR2 reads SYDVKM. The CDR3 length is 16 residues. V gave up 7 bases and J gave up 3 bases, with 21 bases separating them. Here the CDR3 reads CASNYIILGGDTEAFF. CDR3 nucleotide sequence: TGTGCCAGCAACTACATCATTCTAGGGGGGGACACTGAAGCTTTCTTT.

The chain couples TRBV6-1 to TRBJ2-5; TRBD2 is a possible D gene (5 bases). Germline V gene sequence: CDR1 MNHNS, CDR2 SASEGT. The CDR3 totals 14 residues. V dropped 3 bases and J dropped 4 bases, with 12 bases sitting between them. The CDR3 is CASSDGLLAETQYF. For the CDR3, the DNA is TGTGCCAGCAGTGATGGCCTTCTAGCAGAGACCCAGTACTTC.

The chain employs TRBV7-2 and TRBJ1-2; tentatively, D is TRBD1 (5 bases). The V end lost 1 base, the J end lost 1 base, and 13 bases lay between the germline ends. Germline CDR1 and CDR2: SGHTA and FQGNSA. This CDR3 contains 16 residues. The DNA for the CDR3 is TGTGCCAGCAGCTTAGAAAGCAGGACAAGTAACTATGGCTACACCTTC. The encoded protein is CASSLESRTSNYGYTF.

The chain carries TRBV7-3 and TRBJ1-2, with 10 positions matching TRBD1. Unmatched junction bases numbered 3, after V lost 4 bases and J lost 7 bases. The CDR3 covers 13 residues. Germline V gives CDR1 SGHTA, CDR2 FQGTGA. The CDR3 here is CASSSRTGGGYTF. CDR3 bases: TGTGCCAGCAGCTCGCGGACAGGGGGTGGCTACACCTTC.

This sequence joins TRBV7-2 and TRBJ2-4, with TRBD1 matching 11 bases. Germline lookup yields CDR1 SGHTA and CDR2 FQGNSA. Trimming at V came to 5 bases and at J to 11 bases, leaving 23 bases not matched to a gene. The CDR3 has 19 residues. DNA of the CDR3: TGTGCCAGCAGCATATCCCCGGGACAGGGGGAATTCCCCCCGCACTTTCAGTACTTC. It is translated as CASSISPGQGEFPPHFQYF.

The rearrangement uses TRBV9 and TRBJ2-7, with D possibly TRBD2 on 5 matching bases. V was cut by 0 bases and J by 3 bases, with 10 bases left in between. Germline loops: CDR1 SGDLS, CDR2 YYNGEE. The CDR3 consists of 14 residues. CDR3 loop: CASSVAADNYEQYF. In DNA, the CDR3 is TGTGCCAGCAGCGTAGCAGCGGATAACTACGAGCAGTACTTC.